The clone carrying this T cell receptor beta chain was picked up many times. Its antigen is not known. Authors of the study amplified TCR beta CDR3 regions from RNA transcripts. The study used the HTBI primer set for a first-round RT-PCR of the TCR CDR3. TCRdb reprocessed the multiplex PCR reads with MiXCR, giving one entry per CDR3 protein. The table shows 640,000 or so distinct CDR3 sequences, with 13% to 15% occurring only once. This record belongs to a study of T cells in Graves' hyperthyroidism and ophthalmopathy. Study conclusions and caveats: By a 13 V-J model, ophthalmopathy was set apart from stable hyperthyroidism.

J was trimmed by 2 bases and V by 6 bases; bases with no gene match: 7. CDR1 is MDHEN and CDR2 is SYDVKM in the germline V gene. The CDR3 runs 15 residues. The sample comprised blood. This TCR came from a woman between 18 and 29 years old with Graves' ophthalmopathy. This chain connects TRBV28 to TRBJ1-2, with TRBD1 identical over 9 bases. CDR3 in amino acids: CASSRGQGSNYGYTF. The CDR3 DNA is TGTGCCAGCAGCCGTGGACAGGGGTCCAACTATGGCTACACCTTC.